This note documents a single TCR beta chain sequence. Antigen: not known. This record belongs to a study of OX40 agonist ivuxolimab in advanced cancers. Study summary: The diagnoses of dose-escalation patients were hepatocellular carcinoma, melanoma, renal cell or head and neck cancer. Partial responses, seen in three patients, involved one hepatocellular carcinoma and two cutaneous melanomas.

Study outcomes and limitations: Doses of 0.1 to 3.0 mg/kg were accompanied by clonal expansion of CD4+ and CD8+ blood T cells by week 6. CD8+ T cells showed, on average, more clonal expansion than CD4+ cells.

Generated by immunoSEQ multiplex PCR, the TCRdb table keeps only in-frame clones and is missing some. The sample lists about 98,000 clones; just under 95% were seen once. Sequenced material: CD4+ or CD8+ T cells sorted from blood, taken in a trial of the OX40 agonist ivuxolimab. The receptor comes from an adult with an advanced solid tumor such as melanoma, head and neck, liver or kidney cancer.

The chain's CDR3 is CASSVLAGAHEQFF. The CDR3 region has the DNA TGTGCCAGCAGCGTACTAGCGGGAGCTCATGAGCAGTTCTTC. The V and J genes are TRBV7-3 and TRBJ2-1, with 11 bases fitting TRBD2. V gave up 5 bases and J gave up 8 bases; unmatched junction bases: 5. Germline loops: CDR1 SGHTA, CDR2 FQGTGA. The CDR3 runs 14 residues.